This T cell receptor (beta chain) was captured in a study of shared clonotypes between healthy human individuals. General study points: Generation probabilities of non-shared clonotypes were lower (relative to those shared by all four donors). Sharing across four donors was highest in naive CD4 (approximately 5%) and lowest in memory CD8 (0.4%).

Assay used: immunoSEQ multiplex PCR; TCRdb lists only in-frame clones, some missing. This sample has 2.3 million or so clones; approximately 95% occur once, and the top ten carry under 0.45%. Into CD45RA+ naive and CD45RA-negative memory subsets, the CD4+ cells were split. Worth noting for this clone: Antigen unknown.

The source material was naive CD4+ T cells from PBMCs. Subset in this sample: CD45RA+ positively selected. This clonotype originated in a man between 18 and 35 years old in good health. Some clones in this sample may be carry-over from other donors' samples.

The CDR3, as DNA: TGTGCCTGGAGTAGGGGGGTCGAGACCCAGTACTTC. Translation: CAWSRGVETQYF. The V call is TRBV30, the J call TRBJ2-5, with D perhaps TRBD1 or TRBD2 (6 bases each). Germline values: CDR1 GTSNPN, CDR2 SVGIG (reference sequence). The V and J ends lost 2 bases and 5 bases respectively, with 9 bases between them. This CDR3 spans 12 amino acids.